The clone carrying this T cell receptor delta chain was picked up a small number of times. The antigen is undetermined. The TCRdb protein comes from a much larger clone and disagrees with this DNA's translation at residue 9, likely due to a read error; the protein given here is derived from the DNA. The data were taken from a study of γδ T cells in repeated Plasmodium falciparum infection. Study summary: Each infection was followed by sampling at 21 days, plus baseline and some pre-infection draws. Study outcomes and limitations: Waves of new clonotype selection appeared after repeated controlled infections in Vdelta2-negative, largely Vdelta1+, gammadelta T cells.

The germline V gene has CDR1 GEAIGNYY and CDR2 EKD. Trimming pared 1 base from V and 0 bases from J, leaving 11 bases between. CDR3 length: 15 amino acids. Vgamma9/Vdelta2+ and Vdelta2-negative gammadelta T cells were flow-sorted from PBMC for bulk sequencing. TCRdb re-called clones from the multiplex PCR reads via CATT. The repertoire holds 85,000 to 90,000 delta-chain clones, with 1.4% as singletons. The sample taken for sequencing was gamma-delta T cells from blood. The chain uses TRDV2 and TRDJ1; weak D call: TRDD3 (6 bases). The J gene, not given by TCRdb, was assigned here from a germline match of the nucleotide sequence. The receptor was derived from a pool of human donors (malaria-infected and uninfected, not separated). The CDR3 here is CACDTGDLHTDKLIF. CDR3 bases: TGTGCCTGTGACACGGGGGACCTCCACACCGATAAACTCATCTTT.